The subject of this entry is one T cell receptor (beta chain). Antigen specificity is unknown. PCR used 60 Vbeta primers and 13 Jbeta primers. Method: immunoSEQ multiplex PCR; TCRdb's copy keeps in-frame clones and lacks some. Of about 93,000 clones in the sample, 78% were seen once. The data belong to a study of cytomegalovirus exposure and HLA in healthy donors. The germline V gene has CDR1 SGDLS and CDR2 YYNGEE. V was trimmed by 10 bases and J by 1 base, leaving 9 bases between them. CDR3 length: 12 amino acids. General observations from the study: In a later analysis, across HLA loci, associated TCR counts were highest for DRB1, lowest for HLA-C. Immune exposure was documented only through CMV serostatus. In a later analysis, TCR beta V- and J-gene trimming was associated with a missense DCLRE1C variant.

All donors participated as healthy donors of bone marrow. The chain couples TRBV9 to TRBJ1-3, with D tentatively TRBD1 (5 bases). Sequencing was carried out using PBMCs. The TCR comes from a woman aged 40 to 50 in good health and CMV-seronegative. Written as DNA, the CDR3 is TGTGCCTCCAGGGTTTCTGGAAACACCATATATTTT. Its protein is CASRVSGNTIYF.